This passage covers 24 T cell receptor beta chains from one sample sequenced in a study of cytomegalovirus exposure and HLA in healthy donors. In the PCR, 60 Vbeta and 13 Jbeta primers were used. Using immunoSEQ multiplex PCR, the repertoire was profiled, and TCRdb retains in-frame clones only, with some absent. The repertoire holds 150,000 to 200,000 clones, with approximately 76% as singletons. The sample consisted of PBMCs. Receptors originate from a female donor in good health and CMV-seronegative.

Written as DNA, the CDR3 is TGCGCCAGCAGCCTAGAGACAGGACCAGGGTATGGCTACACCTTC. Encoded protein: CASSLETGPGYGYTF. J is TRBJ1-2 and V is TRBV5-1; D possibly corresponds to TRBD1 (6 bases). V was trimmed by 4 bases and J by 5 bases, leaving 18 bases between them. CDR1 is SGHRS, CDR2 YFSETQ, per germline. The CDR3 runs to 15 residues.

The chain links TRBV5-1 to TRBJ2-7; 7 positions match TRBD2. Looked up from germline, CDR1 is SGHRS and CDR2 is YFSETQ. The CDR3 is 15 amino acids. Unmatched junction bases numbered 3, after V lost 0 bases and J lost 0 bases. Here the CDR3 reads CASSLGAGPSYEQYF. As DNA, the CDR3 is TGCGCCAGCAGCTTGGGAGCGGGGCCCTCCTACGAGCAGTACTTC.

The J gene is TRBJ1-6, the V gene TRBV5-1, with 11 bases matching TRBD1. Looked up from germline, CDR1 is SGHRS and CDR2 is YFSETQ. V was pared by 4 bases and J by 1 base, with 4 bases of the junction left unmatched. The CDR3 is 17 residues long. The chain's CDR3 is CASSLGTGGSYNSPLHF. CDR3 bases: TGCGCCAGCAGCCTCGGGACAGGGGGTTCCTATAATTCACCCCTCCACTTT.

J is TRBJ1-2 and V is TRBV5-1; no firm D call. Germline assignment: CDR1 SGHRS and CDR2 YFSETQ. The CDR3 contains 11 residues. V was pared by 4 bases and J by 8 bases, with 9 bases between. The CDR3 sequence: CASSAEVGYTF. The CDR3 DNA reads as TGCGCCAGCAGCGCCGAGGTCGGCTACACCTTC.

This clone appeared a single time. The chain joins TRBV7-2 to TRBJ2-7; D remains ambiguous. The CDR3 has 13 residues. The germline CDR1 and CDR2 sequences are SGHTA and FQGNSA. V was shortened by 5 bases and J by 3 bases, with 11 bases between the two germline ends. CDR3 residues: CASSPAINYEQYF. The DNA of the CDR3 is TGTGCCAGCAGCCCCGCGATCAACTACGAGCAGTACTTC. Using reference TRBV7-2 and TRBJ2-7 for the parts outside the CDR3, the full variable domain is GAGVSQSPSNKVTEKGKDVELRCDPISGHTALYWYRQSLGQGLEFLIYFQGNSAPDKSGLPSDRFSAERTGGSVSTLTIQRTQQEDSAVYLCASSPAINYEQYFGPGTRLTVT.

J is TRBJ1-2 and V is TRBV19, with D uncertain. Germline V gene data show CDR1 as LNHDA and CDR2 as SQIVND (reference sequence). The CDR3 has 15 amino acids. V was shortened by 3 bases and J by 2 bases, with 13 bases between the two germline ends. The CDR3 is CASSMLGGENYGYTF. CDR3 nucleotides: TGTGCCAGTAGTATGCTCGGTGGAGAGAACTATGGCTACACCTTC.

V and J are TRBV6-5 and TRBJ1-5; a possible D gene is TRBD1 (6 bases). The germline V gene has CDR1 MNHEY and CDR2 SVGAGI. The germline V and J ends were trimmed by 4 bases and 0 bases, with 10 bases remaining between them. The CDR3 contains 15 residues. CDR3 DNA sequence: TGTGCCAGCAGTTCCAGGGGATATAGCAATCAGCCCCAGCATTTT. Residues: CASSSRGYSNQPQHF.

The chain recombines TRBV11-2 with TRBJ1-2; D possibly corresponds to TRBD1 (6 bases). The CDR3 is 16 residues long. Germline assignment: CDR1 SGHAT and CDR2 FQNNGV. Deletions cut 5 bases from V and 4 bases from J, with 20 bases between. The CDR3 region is CASSPELQGYGYGYTF. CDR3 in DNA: TGTGCCAGCAGCCCAGAATTACAGGGTTACGGCTATGGCTACACCTTC. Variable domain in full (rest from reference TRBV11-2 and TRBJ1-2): EAGVAQSPRYKIIEKRQSVAFWCNPISGHATLYWYQQILGQGPKLLIQFQNNGVVDDSQLPKDRFSAERLKGVDSTLKIQPAKLEDSAVYLCASSPELQGYGYGYTFGSGTRLTVV.

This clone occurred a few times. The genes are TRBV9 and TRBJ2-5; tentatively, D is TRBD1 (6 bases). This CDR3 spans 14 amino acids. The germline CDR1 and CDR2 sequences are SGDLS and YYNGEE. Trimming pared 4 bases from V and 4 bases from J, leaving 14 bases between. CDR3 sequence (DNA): TGTGCCAGCAGCCCCTGGGGGCTTGGAGAGACCCAGTACTTC. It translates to CASSPWGLGETQYF.

The CDR3 bases are TGTGCCAGCAGCTTAGGGGCAAGCGGGAGGACAGAGACCCAGTACTTC. The encoded protein is CASSLGASGRTETQYF. The genes are TRBV7-3 and TRBJ2-5; 9 nucleotides align to TRBD2. With 2 bases clipped from V and 4 bases from J, the junction kept 8 bases outside the gene matches. Germline CDR1 and CDR2: SGHTA and FQGTGA. This CDR3 is built from 16 residues.

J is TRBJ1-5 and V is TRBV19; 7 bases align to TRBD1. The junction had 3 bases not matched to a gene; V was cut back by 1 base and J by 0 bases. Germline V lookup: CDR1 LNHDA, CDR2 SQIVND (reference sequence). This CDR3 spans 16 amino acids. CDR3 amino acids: CASSIGGGVSNQPQHF. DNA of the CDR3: TGTGCCAGTAGTATAGGAGGGGGCGTTAGCAATCAGCCCCAGCATTTT.

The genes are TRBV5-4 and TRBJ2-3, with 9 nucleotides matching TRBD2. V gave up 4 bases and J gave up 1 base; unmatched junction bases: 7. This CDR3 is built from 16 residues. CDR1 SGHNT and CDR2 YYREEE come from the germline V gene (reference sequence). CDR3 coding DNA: TGTGCCAGCAGCCCAGCGACTAGCGGTGGCACAGATACGCAGTATTTT. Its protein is CASSPATSGGTDTQYF.

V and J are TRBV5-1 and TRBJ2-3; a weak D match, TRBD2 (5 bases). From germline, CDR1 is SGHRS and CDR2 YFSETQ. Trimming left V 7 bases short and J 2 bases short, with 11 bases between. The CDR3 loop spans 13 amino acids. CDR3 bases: TGCGCCAGCCGATACCGGGACACAGATACGCAGTATTTT. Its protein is CASRYRDTDTQYF.

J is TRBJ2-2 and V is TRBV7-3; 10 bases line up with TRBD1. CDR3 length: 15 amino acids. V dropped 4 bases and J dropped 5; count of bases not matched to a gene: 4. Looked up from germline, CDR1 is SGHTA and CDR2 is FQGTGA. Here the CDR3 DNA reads TGTGCCAGCAGCTACCCGGGACAGGGGACCGGGGAGCTGTTTTTT. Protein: CASSYPGQGTGELFF.

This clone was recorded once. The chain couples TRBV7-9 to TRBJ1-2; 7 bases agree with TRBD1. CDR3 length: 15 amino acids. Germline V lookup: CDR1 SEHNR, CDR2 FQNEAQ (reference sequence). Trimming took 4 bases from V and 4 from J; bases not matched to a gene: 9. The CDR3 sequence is CASSSREGASYGYTF. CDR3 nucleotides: TGTGCCAGCAGCTCCCGCGAGGGGGCCTCCTATGGCTACACCTTC.

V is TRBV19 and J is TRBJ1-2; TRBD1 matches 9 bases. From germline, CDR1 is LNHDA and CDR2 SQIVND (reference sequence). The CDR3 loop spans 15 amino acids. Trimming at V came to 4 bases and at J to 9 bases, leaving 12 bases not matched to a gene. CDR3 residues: CASSNRDRESRSYTF. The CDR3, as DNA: TGTGCCAGTAGTAACCGGGACAGGGAGTCGCGTAGCTACACCTTC.

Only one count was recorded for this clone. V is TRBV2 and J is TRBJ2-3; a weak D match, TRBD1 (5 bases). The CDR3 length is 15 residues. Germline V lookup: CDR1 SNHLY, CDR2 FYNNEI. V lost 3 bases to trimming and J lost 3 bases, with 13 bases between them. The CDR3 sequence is CASSDRQGGTDTQYF. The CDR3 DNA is TGTGCCAGCAGTGATAGGCAGGGTGGGACAGATACGCAGTATTTT.

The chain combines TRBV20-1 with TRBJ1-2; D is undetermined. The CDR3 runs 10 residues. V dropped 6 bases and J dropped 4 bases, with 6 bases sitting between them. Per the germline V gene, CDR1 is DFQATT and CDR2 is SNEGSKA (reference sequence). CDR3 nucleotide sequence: TGCAGTGCGGGCCCCTATGGCTACACCTTC. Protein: CSAGPYGYTF.

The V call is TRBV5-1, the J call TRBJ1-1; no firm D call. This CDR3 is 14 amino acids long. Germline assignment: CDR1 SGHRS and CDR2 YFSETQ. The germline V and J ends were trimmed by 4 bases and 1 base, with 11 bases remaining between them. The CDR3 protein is CASSLAEGNTEAFF. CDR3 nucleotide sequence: TGCGCCAGCAGCCTGGCCGAGGGGAACACTGAAGCTTTCTTT.

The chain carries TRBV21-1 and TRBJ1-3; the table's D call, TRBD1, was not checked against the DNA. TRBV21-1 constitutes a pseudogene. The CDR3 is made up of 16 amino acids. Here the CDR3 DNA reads TGTGCCAGCAGCACACTCGACAGAGTCTCTGGAAACACCATATATTTT. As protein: CASSTLDRVSGNTIYF.

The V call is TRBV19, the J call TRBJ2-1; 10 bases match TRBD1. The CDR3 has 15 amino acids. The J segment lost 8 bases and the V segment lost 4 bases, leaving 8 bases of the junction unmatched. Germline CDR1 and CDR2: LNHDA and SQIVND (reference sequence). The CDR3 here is CASSTRTGGIDEQFF. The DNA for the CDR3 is TGTGCCAGTAGTACTCGGACAGGGGGAATCGATGAGCAGTTCTTC. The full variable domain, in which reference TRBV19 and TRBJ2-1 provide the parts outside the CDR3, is DGGITQSPKYLFRKEGQNVTLSCEQNLNHDAMYWYRQDPGQGLRLIYYSQIVNDFQKGDIAEGYSVSREKKESFPLTVTSAQKNPTAFYLCASSTRTGGIDEQFFGPGTRLTVL.

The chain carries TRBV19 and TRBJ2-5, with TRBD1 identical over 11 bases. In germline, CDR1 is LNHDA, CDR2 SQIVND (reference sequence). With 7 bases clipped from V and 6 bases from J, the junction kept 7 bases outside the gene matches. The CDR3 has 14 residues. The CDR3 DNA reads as TGTGCCAGTAATTCTGGGACAGGGGGGAAGACCCAGTACTTC. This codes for CASNSGTGGKTQYF.

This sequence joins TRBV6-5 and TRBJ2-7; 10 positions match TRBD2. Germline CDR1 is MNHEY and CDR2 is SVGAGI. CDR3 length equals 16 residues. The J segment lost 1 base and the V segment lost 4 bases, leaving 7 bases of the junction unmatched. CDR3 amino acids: CASSSLAGVTSYEQYF. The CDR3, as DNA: TGTGCCAGCAGTTCCCTAGCGGGAGTAACATCCTACGAGCAGTACTTC.

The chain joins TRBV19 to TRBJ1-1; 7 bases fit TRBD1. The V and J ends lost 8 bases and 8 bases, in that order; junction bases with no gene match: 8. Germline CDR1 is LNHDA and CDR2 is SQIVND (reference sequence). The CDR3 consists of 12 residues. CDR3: CASRNRGEEAFF. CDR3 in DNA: TGTGCCAGTCGCAACAGGGGCGAGGAAGCTTTCTTT.